This T cell receptor beta chain was documented in a study of identical twins. Study conclusions and caveats: Carriage of fewer insertions was seen in abundant cord blood beta clonotypes, whereas memory repertoires showed none. Beta out-of-frame twin sharing showed a weaker excess.

Looked up from germline, CDR1 is SGHRS and CDR2 is YFSETQ. V was trimmed by 3 bases and J by 2 bases, leaving 12 bases between them. The CDR3 is 16 residues long. As regards this clonotype: Its matching antigen is unknown.

TCRdb re-analysed the 5' RACE reads in MiXCR, keeping a single row per CDR3 protein. The table shows 310,000 or so distinct CDR3 sequences, with under 9.5% occurring only once. The same specimen was also included in a second study, on yellow fever vaccine responses in identical twins. That paper states: Reports say the vaccine T cell response in twins looked partly convergent and partly personalized.

Sequencing input: memory (CD45RO+) T cells sorted from blood. This receptor was taken from a woman younger than 35 in good health. V usage is TRBV5-1 and J usage is TRBJ2-6; D possibly corresponds to TRBD1 (5 bases). The CDR3, as DNA: TGCGCCAGCAGCTCTGACAGCCCCCCTGGGGCCAACGTCCTGACTTTC. Amino acids: CASSSDSPPGANVLTF.